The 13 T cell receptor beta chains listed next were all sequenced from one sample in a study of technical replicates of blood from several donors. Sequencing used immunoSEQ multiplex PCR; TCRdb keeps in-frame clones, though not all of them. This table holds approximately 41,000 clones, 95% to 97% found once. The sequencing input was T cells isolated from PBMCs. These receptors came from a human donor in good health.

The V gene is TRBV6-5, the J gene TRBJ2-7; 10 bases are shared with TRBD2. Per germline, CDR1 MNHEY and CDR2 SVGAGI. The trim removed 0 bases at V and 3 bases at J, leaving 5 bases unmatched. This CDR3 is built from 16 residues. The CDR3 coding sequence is TGTGCCAGCAGTTACTCGAAAATAGCGGGAGGCTACGAGCAGTACTTC. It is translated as CASSYSKIAGGYEQYF.

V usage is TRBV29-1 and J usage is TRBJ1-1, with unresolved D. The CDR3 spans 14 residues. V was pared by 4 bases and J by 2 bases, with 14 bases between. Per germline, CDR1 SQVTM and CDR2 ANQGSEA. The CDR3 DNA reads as TGCAGCGTTGTATCCAGGCTCTCTAACACTGAAGCTTTCTTT. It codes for CSVVSRLSNTEAFF.

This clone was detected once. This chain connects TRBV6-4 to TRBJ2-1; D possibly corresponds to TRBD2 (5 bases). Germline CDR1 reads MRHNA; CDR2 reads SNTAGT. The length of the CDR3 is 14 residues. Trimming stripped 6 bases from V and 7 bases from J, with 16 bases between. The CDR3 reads CASREDSLGNEQFF. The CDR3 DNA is TGTGCCAGCAGAGAGGACTCCTTAGGGAATGAGCAGTTCTTC.

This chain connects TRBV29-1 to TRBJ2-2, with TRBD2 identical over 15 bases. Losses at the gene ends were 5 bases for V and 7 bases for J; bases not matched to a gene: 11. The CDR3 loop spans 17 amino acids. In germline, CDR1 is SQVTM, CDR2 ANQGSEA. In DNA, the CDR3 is TGCAGCGTTAGGAAAGAGGGACTAGCGGGAGGTATCGGGGAGCTGTTTTTT. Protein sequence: CSVRKEGLAGGIGELFF.

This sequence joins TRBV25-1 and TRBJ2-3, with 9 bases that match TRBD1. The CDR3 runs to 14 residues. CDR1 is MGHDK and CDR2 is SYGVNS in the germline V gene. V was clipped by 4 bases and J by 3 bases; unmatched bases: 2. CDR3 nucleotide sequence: TGTGCCAGCAGTGGGGACAGGGCAACAGATACGCAGTATTTT. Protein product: CASSGDRATDTQYF.

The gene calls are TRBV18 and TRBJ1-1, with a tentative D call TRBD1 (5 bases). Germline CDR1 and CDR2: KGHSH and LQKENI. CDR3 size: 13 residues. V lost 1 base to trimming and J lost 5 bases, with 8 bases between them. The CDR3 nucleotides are TGTGCCAGCTCACCACGGACAAAAACTGAAGCTTTCTTT. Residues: CASSPRTKTEAFF. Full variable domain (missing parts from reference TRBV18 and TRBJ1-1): NAGVMQNPRHLVRRRGQEARLRCSPMKGHSHVYWYRQLPEEGLKFMVYLQKENIIDESGMPKERFSAEFPKEGPSILRIQQVVRGDSAAYFCASSPRTKTEAFFGQGTRLTVV.

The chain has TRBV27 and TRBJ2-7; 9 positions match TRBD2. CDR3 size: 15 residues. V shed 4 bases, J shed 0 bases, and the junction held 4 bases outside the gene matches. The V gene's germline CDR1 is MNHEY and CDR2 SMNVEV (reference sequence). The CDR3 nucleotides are TGTGCCAGCAGTTGGGATAGCGGGAGCTCCTACGAGCAGTACTTC. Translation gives CASSWDSGSSYEQYF.

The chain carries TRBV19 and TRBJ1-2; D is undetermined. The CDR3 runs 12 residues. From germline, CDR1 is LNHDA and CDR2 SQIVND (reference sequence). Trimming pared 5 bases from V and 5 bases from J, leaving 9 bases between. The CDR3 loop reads CASSATEYGYTF. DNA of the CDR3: TGTGCCAGTAGTGCAACAGAGTATGGCTACACCTTC.

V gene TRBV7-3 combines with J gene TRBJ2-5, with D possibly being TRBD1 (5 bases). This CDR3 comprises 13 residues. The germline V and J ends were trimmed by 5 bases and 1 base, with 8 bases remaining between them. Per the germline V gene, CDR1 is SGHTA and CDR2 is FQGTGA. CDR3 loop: CASSRQFQETQYF. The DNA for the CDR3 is TGTGCCAGCAGCCGACAGTTCCAAGAGACCCAGTACTTC.

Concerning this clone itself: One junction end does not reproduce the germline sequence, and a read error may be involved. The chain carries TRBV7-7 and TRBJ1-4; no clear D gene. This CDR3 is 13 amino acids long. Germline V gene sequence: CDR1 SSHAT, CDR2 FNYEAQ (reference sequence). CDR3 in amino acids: CASSLDPHEKLFF. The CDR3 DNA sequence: TGTGCTAGCAGCTTAGATCCTCATGAAAAACTGTTTTTT.

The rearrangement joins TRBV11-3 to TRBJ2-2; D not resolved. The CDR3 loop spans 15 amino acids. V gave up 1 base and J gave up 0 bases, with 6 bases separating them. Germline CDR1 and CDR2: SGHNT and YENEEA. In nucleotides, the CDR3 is TGTGCCAGCAGCTTAGGGCTCGCGAACACCGGGGAGCTGTTTTTT. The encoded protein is CASSLGLANTGELFF.

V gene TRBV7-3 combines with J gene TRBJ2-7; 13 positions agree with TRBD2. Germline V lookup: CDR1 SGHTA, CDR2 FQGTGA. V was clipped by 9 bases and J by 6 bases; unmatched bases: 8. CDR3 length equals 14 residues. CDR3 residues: CASGGLAGAGEQYF. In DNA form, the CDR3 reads TGTGCCAGTGGAGGACTAGCGGGAGCTGGCGAGCAGTACTTC. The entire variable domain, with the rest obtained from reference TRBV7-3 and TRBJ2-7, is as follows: GAGVSQTPSNKVTEKGKYVELRCDPISGHTALYWYRQSLGQGPEFLIYFQGTGAADDSGLPNDRFFAVRPEGSVSTLKIQRTERGDSAVYLCASGGLAGAGEQYFGPGTRLTVT.

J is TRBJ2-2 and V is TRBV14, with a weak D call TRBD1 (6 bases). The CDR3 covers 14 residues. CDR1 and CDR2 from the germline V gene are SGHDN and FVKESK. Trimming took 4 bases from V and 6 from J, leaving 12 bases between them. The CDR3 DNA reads TGTGCCAGCAGCCGGGACACCTGGGCCGGGGAGCTGTTTTTT. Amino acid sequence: CASSRDTWAGELFF.